This T cell receptor (beta chain) was identified in a study of Graves' ophthalmopathy and Graves' hyperthyroidism. RNA transcripts served as template for amplifying TCR beta CDR3 sequences. The authors performed first-round RT-PCR with HTBI primers and then a second-round multiplex PCR. In TCRdb, the multiplex PCR reads were re-called with MiXCR into one record per CDR3 protein. This repertoire shows approximately 500,000 distinct CDR3 sequences, around 14% found once; its top ten account for 9.8%. This clonotype was seen at least ten times. Trimming shortened V by 8 bases and J by 4 bases, and 14 bases separated the two germline ends. CDR3 size: 13 residues. The germline gives CDR1 LNHDA, CDR2 SQIVND (reference sequence). Disease in donors with ophthalmopathy had moderate-to-severe activity, CAS ≥3, NOSPECS ≥4 and under 3 months' duration. Uncontrolled infections, other autoimmune diseases, pregnancy or lactation barred patients from enrollment. PBMCs originated in about 10 ml of fresh peripheral blood.

The TCR originated in a woman in her twenties or thirties with Graves' ophthalmopathy. The sample taken for sequencing was blood. The rearrangement uses TRBV19 and TRBJ1-1; D gene ambiguous. CDR3 sequence: CASRTHPSTEAFF. CDR3 sequence (DNA): TGTGCCAGTCGCACCCATCCGAGCACTGAAGCTTTCTTT.